The text below deals with one T cell receptor (beta chain). What it binds is not known. Primers for the PCR totalled 60 Vbeta and 13 Jbeta. Only in-frame clones appear in the TCRdb table, and some are missing; sequencing was by immunoSEQ multiplex PCR. The repertoire holds 150,000 to 200,000 clones, with 77% as singletons. Germline lookup yields CDR1 LNHDA and CDR2 SQIVND (reference sequence). J gave up 6 bases and V 8 bases, and 19 bases lay outside the gene matches. This CDR3 has 18 amino acids. This sample is part of a study of cytomegalovirus exposure and HLA in healthy donors. Study results and caveats: Of the V segments, some could not be distinguished, including TRBV6-2 and TRBV6-3, and were excluded. When presence/absence was analysed, sequencing depth was taken to be roughly uniform across donors.

The chain carries TRBV19 and TRBJ2-2, with 9 nucleotides matching TRBD2. This TCR was recovered from a woman in her twenties or thirties in good health and CMV-seronegative. Sequences were obtained from PBMCs. CDR3 sequence (DNA): TGTGCCAGTTCTTCCTCCGCTGTAGCGGGAGTGTGGGCCGGGGAGCTGTTTTTT. Its translation is CASSSSAVAGVWAGELFF.